This T cell receptor (beta chain) was recovered during a study of blood T cell repertoires in COVID-19. Per the study methods: Nucleated cell counts were estimated from reference gene primer amplification. Produced via immunoSEQ multiplex PCR; TCRdb's table is partial and in-frame only. V and J calls and clone size are given by that table; D and trimming were obtained from the DNA. Of 150,000 or so clones detected, roughly 81% appear once; the ten largest clones hold around 5%. The CDR3 is 13 amino acids. The germline V and J ends were trimmed by 5 bases and 1 base, with 8 bases remaining between them. Germline lookup yields CDR1 SGHTA and CDR2 FQGNSA. Patients from Seattle were sampled longitudinally, starting during active infection.

The chain is built from TRBV7-2 and TRBJ1-1, with D possibly matching TRBD1 (6 bases). The sequence was obtained from a woman between 50 and 59 years old with COVID-19, enrolled during active disease. Sequences were obtained from peripheral blood. In DNA, the CDR3 is TGTGCCAGCAGCCAACAGGGGAACACTGAAGCTTTCTTT. Translated: CASSQQGNTEAFF.